The present T cell receptor (beta chain) was sequenced within a study of cytomegalovirus exposure and HLA in healthy donors. For this clone: The antigen is undetermined.

Sequencing was performed with immunoSEQ multiplex PCR; in TCRdb, only in-frame clones are kept and a portion is missing. The sample has around 350,000 clones; roughly 85% are singletons. General observations from the study: Specificity of a few CMV-associated chains for CMV antigens was verified in vitro.

CDR1 is MGHRA and CDR2 is YSYEKL in the germline V gene. V dropped 3 bases and J dropped 0; count of bases not matched to a gene: 5. The CDR3 is 15 amino acids. Specimen: PBMCs. The chain combines TRBV4-1 with TRBJ2-7; TRBD1 agrees at 7 bases. The receptor was derived from a woman between 18 and 29 years old in good health and CMV-seronegative. The CDR3 region has the DNA TGCGCCAGCAGCCACACGGACAGGAGCTCCTACGAGCAGTACTTC. It yields the protein CASSHTDRSSYEQYF.